The 24 T cell receptor beta chains below were found in one sample sequenced in a study of T cell responses to AZD1222 COVID-19 vaccine. The method was immunoSEQ multiplex PCR; TCRdb's version includes in-frame clones alone and lacks a portion of them. The profile shows about 120,000 clones, 85% to 95% of them singletons. The sample consisted of peripheral blood, taken on day 0 of AZD1222 vaccination. These receptor sequences come from an adult in good health.

The chain combines TRBV27 with TRBJ2-1; TRBD1 matches at 7 bases. This CDR3 contains 17 residues. The V gene end was trimmed by 2 bases and the J gene end by 2 bases; junction bases not matched to a gene: 9. Germline V gene lookup returns CDR1 MNHEY and CDR2 SMNVEV (reference sequence). The CDR3 DNA reads as TGTGCCAGCAGTTTAAGCAGGGGGACAGAGGCCTACAATGAGCAGTTCTTC. It translates to CASSLSRGTEAYNEQFF.

This clone appeared a single time. This chain links TRBV27 with TRBJ2-3; 9 positions match TRBD2. In germline, CDR1 is MNHEY, CDR2 SMNVEV (reference sequence). The CDR3 is made up of 17 amino acids. The trim removed 6 bases at V and 1 base at J, leaving 11 bases unmatched. The CDR3 region is CASSGLGVAGGTDTQYF. The CDR3 DNA is TGTGCCAGCAGCGGCCTGGGCGTAGCGGGGGGCACAGATACGCAGTATTTT.

The V call is TRBV7-6, the J call TRBJ1-1; D is ambiguous. The ends were cut back, 1 base at V and 0 bases at J, with 9 bases in the middle. From germline, CDR1 is SGHVS and CDR2 FNYEAQ. CDR3 length equals 15 residues. Here the CDR3 reads CASSLGEGLNTEAFF. The DNA of the CDR3 is TGTGCCAGCAGCTTAGGTGAGGGCCTGAACACTGAAGCTTTCTTT.

The chain is built from TRBV2 and TRBJ1-5; D possibly corresponds to TRBD1 (6 bases). The V end was cut by 6 bases, the J end by 4 bases, with 13 bases between. Germline CDR1 SNHLY, CDR2 FYNNEI. This CDR3 is 14 amino acids long. The CDR3 coding sequence is TGTGCCAGCAGCAGGAGACAGGTGAATCAGCCCCAGCATTTT. It translates to CASSRRQVNQPQHF.

The count of this clone is one. The chain recombines TRBV28 with TRBJ1-6, with 7 bases matching TRBD1. The CDR3 is made up of 16 amino acids. Germline lookup yields CDR1 MDHEN and CDR2 SYDVKM. J gave up 7 bases and V 6 bases, and 12 bases lay outside the gene matches. This chain's CDR3 is CASSPLGQARNSPLHF. The CDR3, as DNA: TGTGCCAGCAGCCCCCTCGGACAGGCGAGGAATTCACCCCTCCACTTT.

CDR3 loop: CASSADRESSSYNSPLHF. CDR3 bases: TGTGCCAGCAGCGCGGACAGGGAATCGAGCTCCTATAATTCACCCCTCCACTTT. J is TRBJ1-6 and V is TRBV13; 8 bases agree with TRBD1. The CDR3 has 18 residues. Germline V gives CDR1 PRHDT, CDR2 FYEKMQ (reference sequence). With V trimmed by 5 bases and J by 0 bases, 9 bases remained unmatched.

CDR3 coding DNA: TGTGCCAGCAGTTTAGGTCGAGGGGCTCATGGCTACACCTTC. Translation: CASSLGRGAHGYTF. This chain connects TRBV27 to TRBJ1-2; perhaps TRBD1 as D (5 bases). Between the trimmed V and J ends, which lost 2 bases and 6 bases, there was a span of 13 bases. Germline V CDR1 and CDR2: MNHEY, SMNVEV (reference sequence). The CDR3 length is 14 residues.

The chain employs TRBV7-2 and TRBJ2-2, with 8 bases aligning to TRBD2. The V gene end was trimmed by 1 base and the J gene end by 11 bases; junction bases not matched to a gene: 12. Per the germline V gene, CDR1 is SGHTA and CDR2 is FQGNSA. The CDR3 has 16 amino acids. The CDR3 sequence is CASSLGKKLAALELFF. The DNA for the CDR3 is TGTGCCAGCAGCTTAGGAAAAAAACTAGCGGCCCTCGAGCTGTTTTTT. Drawing the rest from reference TRBV7-2 and TRBJ2-2, the complete variable domain is GAGVSQSPSNKVTEKGKDVELRCDPISGHTALYWYRQSLGQGLEFLIYFQGNSAPDKSGLPSDRFSAERTGGSVSTLTIQRTQQEDSAVYLCASSLGKKLAALELFFGEGSRLTVL.

V usage is TRBV5-1 and J usage is TRBJ1-1; the D gene is possibly TRBD1 (6 bases). The V end lost 4 bases, the J end lost 6 bases, and 19 bases lay between the germline ends. From germline, CDR1 is SGHRS and CDR2 YFSETQ. The CDR3 contains 15 residues. This CDR3 reads CASSRSAVGTSEAFF. Here the CDR3 DNA reads TGCGCCAGCAGCCGTTCCGCAGTGGGGACATCTGAAGCTTTCTTT.

The chain couples TRBV19 to TRBJ1-4; possibly TRBD1 for D (5 bases). The CDR3 is 14 residues long. V was clipped by 7 bases and J by 1 base, with 10 bases between them. The germline V gene encodes CDR1 LNHDA and CDR2 SQIVND (reference sequence). CDR3 in amino acids: CASKPTVTNEKLFF. CDR3 nucleotides: TGTGCCAGTAAACCGACAGTAACTAATGAAAAACTGTTTTTT.

V gene TRBV7-9 combines with J gene TRBJ1-2; 7 bases map to TRBD1. The V gene's germline CDR1 is SEHNR and CDR2 FQNEAQ (reference sequence). This CDR3 is built from 12 residues. Here the CDR3 DNA reads TGTGCAGGGGGAAGGGACAGCTATGGCTACACCTTC. Its translation is CAGGRDSYGYTF.

The rearrangement uses TRBV6-5 and TRBJ1-4; no firm D call. There are 15 residues in the CDR3. The germline V gene has CDR1 MNHEY and CDR2 SVGAGI. Trimming shortened V by 4 bases and J by 3 bases, and 12 bases separated the two germline ends. CDR3 in amino acids: CASSSTDFSNEKLFF. In DNA, the CDR3 is TGTGCCAGCAGTTCCACAGATTTTTCTAATGAAAAACTGTTTTTT.

J is TRBJ1-6 and V is TRBV5-1; a weak D match, TRBD1 (6 bases). Germline lookup yields CDR1 SGHRS and CDR2 YFSETQ. This CDR3 spans 15 amino acids. Deletions cut 1 base from V and 7 bases from J, with 12 bases between. The CDR3 coding sequence is TGCGCCAGCAGCTTGTCGTCACAGGGAAATTCACCCCTCCACTTT. Translating it yields CASSLSSQGNSPLHF.

This clone was seen once. The chain joins TRBV5-1 to TRBJ2-2; D is unclear. The CDR3 runs 14 residues. Germline V gene data show CDR1 as SGHRS and CDR2 as YFSETQ. V was pared by 0 bases and J by 4 bases, with 7 bases between. The CDR3 DNA sequence: TGCGCCAGCAGCTTGGGGATAGGCACCGGGGAGCTGTTTTTT. Encoded protein: CASSLGIGTGELFF. The whole variable domain, remainder taken from reference TRBV5-1 and TRBJ2-2, is KAGVTQTPRYLIKTRGQQVTLSCSPISGHRSVSWYQQTPGQGLQFLFEYFSETQRNKGNFPGRFSGRQFSNSRSEMNVSTLELGDSALYLCASSLGIGTGELFFGEGSRLTVL.

CDR3 sequence reads: CASNRQGVNGYTF. CDR3 sequence (DNA): TGTGCCAGCAACAGACAGGGTGTGAATGGCTACACCTTC. The chain links TRBV2 to TRBJ1-2; 7 bases are shared with TRBD1. The length of the CDR3 is 13 residues. Germline loops: CDR1 SNHLY, CDR2 FYNNEI. V shed 7 bases and J 6 bases; nucleotides not matched to a gene: 8.

The CDR3, as DNA: TGTGCCAGTAGTATATGGGTAACAGATGAGCAGTTCTTC. Translating it yields CASSIWVTDEQFF. The genes are TRBV19 and TRBJ2-1; D not certain. Germline V gene sequence: CDR1 LNHDA, CDR2 SQIVND (reference sequence). V lost 2 bases to trimming and J lost 8 bases, with 10 bases between them. The CDR3 is 13 residues long.

V is TRBV23-1 and J is TRBJ1-3; a weak D match, TRBD1 (5 bases). TRBV23-1 is identified as an open reading frame with a role that is uncertain. V lost 0 bases to trimming and J lost 0 bases, with 15 bases between them. This CDR3 spans 18 amino acids. The CDR3 sequence is CASSQSDPRGSSGNTIYF. In nucleotides, the CDR3 is TGCGCCAGCAGTCAATCGGATCCTAGGGGAAGCTCTGGAAACACCATATATTTT.

The chain has TRBV2 and TRBJ1-5, with D perhaps matching TRBD1 (6 bases). V was shortened by 9 bases and J by 6 bases, with 21 bases between the two germline ends. This CDR3 is built from 15 residues. The germline V gene has CDR1 SNHLY and CDR2 FYNNEI. The CDR3 is CASGQGTHQSQPQHF. In nucleotides, the CDR3 is TGTGCCAGTGGGCAGGGGACCCATCAAAGTCAGCCCCAGCATTTT.

On this clone: This CDR3 is missing its conserved last phenylalanine or tryptophan, likely due to a read error. The DNA is left out, because the CDR3 cannot be placed on it with certainty; the CDR3 is given as TCRdb lists it. The CDR3 loop is CASSVGGRALVI. V usage is TRBV2 and J usage is TRBJ2-7; the table's D call, TRBD2, has no DNA check behind it. Per germline, CDR1 SNHLY and CDR2 FYNNEI. A total of 12 residues make up the CDR3, ends included.

The V and J genes are TRBV14 and TRBJ2-1; 7 bases align to TRBD2. The V segment lost 1 base and the J segment 4 bases; nucleotides outside the gene matches: 7. The CDR3 contains 16 residues. CDR1 and CDR2 from the germline V gene are SGHDN and FVKESK. In DNA, the CDR3 is TGTGCCAGCAGCCAAGTTCGGGGAGGGCCGTACAATGAGCAGTTCTTC. It yields the protein CASSQVRGGPYNEQFF.

The rearrangement joins TRBV29-1 to TRBJ2-1, with D perhaps TRBD2 (6 bases). The CDR3 length is 17 residues. Germline V gene sequence: CDR1 SQVTM, CDR2 ANQGSEA. Between the trimmed V and J ends, which lost 3 bases and 3 bases, there was a span of 21 bases. CDR3 sequence: CSVDGLASRGNYNEQFF. The CDR3 DNA reads as TGCAGCGTTGATGGGCTAGCCTCCCGGGGGAACTACAATGAGCAGTTCTTC.

V gene TRBV30 combines with J gene TRBJ1-1; D is unclear. This CDR3 has 12 residues. The germline V gene has CDR1 GTSNPN and CDR2 SVGIG (reference sequence). V was clipped by 1 base and J by 0 bases, with 3 bases between them. CDR3 in DNA: TGTGCCTGGAGTGACATGAACACTGAAGCTTTCTTT. The encoded protein is CAWSDMNTEAFF. Together with reference TRBV30 and TRBJ1-1, the CDR3 gives the full variable domain: SQTIHQWPATLVQPVGSPLSLECTVEGTSNPNLYWYRQAAGRGLQLLFYSVGIGQISSEVPQNLSASRPQDRQFILSSKKLLLSDSGFYLCAWSDMNTEAFFGQGTRLTVV.

The chain combines TRBV7-6 with TRBJ2-1; 10 positions match TRBD1. Germline V gene data show CDR1 as SGHVS and CDR2 as FNYEAQ. The CDR3 covers 15 residues. The V segment lost 1 base and the J segment 6 bases; nucleotides outside the gene matches: 3. The CDR3 coding sequence is TGTGCCAGCAGCTTAGTGGGGGACAGGGGCAATGAGCAGTTCTTC. This encodes CASSLVGDRGNEQFF.

The chain uses TRBV29-1 and TRBJ2-7; D is unresolved. Between the trimmed V and J ends, which lost 1 base and 2 bases, there was a span of 12 bases. CDR1 SQVTM and CDR2 ANQGSEA come from the germline V gene. The CDR3 extends over 14 amino acids. The CDR3 nucleotides read TGCAGCGTTGAAGTGGGTCGGCAGCCCTACGAGCAGTACTTC. Translated: CSVEVGRQPYEQYF.